This TCR beta chain was sequenced during a study of control samples from healthy donors and cancer patients. TCRdb's copy holds only in-frame clones and misses some; the assay was immunoSEQ multiplex PCR. In the table there are over 80,000 clones, 79% of which are singletons. CDR3 length equals 18 residues. Sequenced sample: blood. This sequence joins TRBV12-1 and TRBJ2-7; whether TRBD2, the table's D call, matches the DNA was not checked. TRBV12-1 is recorded as a pseudogene. This receptor was obtained from a woman between 25 and 40 years old in good health. The CDR3 here is CASTIPQGPGLAADEQYF. The CDR3 coding sequence is TGTGCCAGCACCATCCCGCAGGGCCCAGGGCTAGCGGCCGACGAGCAGTACTTC.